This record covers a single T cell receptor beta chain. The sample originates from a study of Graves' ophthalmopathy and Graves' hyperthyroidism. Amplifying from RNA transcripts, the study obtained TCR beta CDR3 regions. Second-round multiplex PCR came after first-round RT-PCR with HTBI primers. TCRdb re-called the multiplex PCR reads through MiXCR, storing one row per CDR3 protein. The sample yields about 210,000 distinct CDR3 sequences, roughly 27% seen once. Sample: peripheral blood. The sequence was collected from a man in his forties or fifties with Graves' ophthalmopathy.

The CDR3 reads CSVSQGATNYGYTF. In nucleotides, the CDR3 is TGCAGCGTGTCGCAGGGGGCTACTAACTATGGCTACACCTTC. This rearrangement joins TRBV29-1 to TRBJ1-2, with 8 bases that match TRBD1. Germline CDR1 SQVTM, CDR2 ANQGSEA. This CDR3 is 14 amino acids long. The V gene end was trimmed by 6 bases and the J gene end by 0 bases; junction bases not matched to a gene: 6. Complete variable domain (other parts from reference TRBV29-1 and TRBJ1-2): SAVISQKPSRDICQRGTSLTIQCQVDSQVTMMFWYRQQPGQSLTLIATANQGSEATYESGFVIDKFPISRPNLTFSTLTVSNMSPEDSSIYLCSVSQGATNYGYTFGSGTRLTVV.